These 15 T cell receptor beta chains came from one sample sequenced in a study of blood T cells in healthy people across ages. Then a second PCR, running roughly 7 to 12 cycles, was carried out with a sample-barcoded 5' primer and a J-beta primer mix. From the 5' RACE reads, TCRdb called clonotypes with MiXCR, one entry per CDR3 protein. The sample records about 800,000 distinct CDR3 sequences, 35% to 60% being singletons. What was sequenced was blood. The receptor source for this set is a man aged 80 or over in good health.

The sample holds a few counts of this clonotype. The J gene is TRBJ2-1, the V gene TRBV7-2; 8 nucleotides match TRBD2. This CDR3 contains 14 residues. Per the germline V gene, CDR1 is SGHTA and CDR2 is FQGNSA. V lost 8 bases to trimming and J lost 8 bases; unmatched junction nucleotides: 11. CDR3 bases: TGTGCCAGCGCCGGTCGACTAGCGTTGGATGAGCAGTTCTTC. Encoded protein: CASAGRLALDEQFF.

This clonotype was recorded a few times. This clone may be a read error of a much larger clone one base away. This rearrangement joins TRBV29-1 to TRBJ2-5; TRBD1 matches at 7 bases. The CDR3 sequence is 13 residues long. V trimming: 1 base; J trimming: 11 bases; junction bases outside the gene matches: 10. Germline CDR1 SQVTM, CDR2 ANQGSEA. The CDR3 sequence is CSVEGQGGNEQYF. For the CDR3, the DNA is TGCAGCGTTGAAGGACAGGGCGGCAATGAGCAGTACTTC. Full variable domain (remainder filled in from reference TRBV29-1 and TRBJ2-5): SAVISQKPSRDICQRGTSLTIQCQVDSQVTMMFWYRQQPGQSLTLIATANQGSEATYESGFVIDKFPISRPNLTFSTLTVSNMSPEDSSIYLCSVEGQGGNEQYFGPGTRLLVL.

This clonotype showed up just a few times. This sequence joins TRBV15 and TRBJ2-1; no definite D call. Looked up from germline, CDR1 is LNHNV and CDR2 is YYDKDF (reference sequence). Trimming left V 5 bases short and J 10 bases short, with 9 bases between. The CDR3 totals 11 residues. The CDR3 nucleotides read TGTGCCACCAGCGTGGCTTCGGAGCAGTTCTTC. Its protein is CATSVASEQFF.

This clonotype was detected only a few times. The V call is TRBV20-1, the J call TRBJ1-6, with TRBD1 identical over 8 bases. Germline V gene sequence: CDR1 DFQATT, CDR2 SNEGSKA (reference sequence). With 6 bases clipped from V and 5 bases from J, the junction kept 9 bases outside the gene matches. The CDR3 consists of 15 residues. The CDR3 bases are TGCAGTGCCCAAAGTACGGGACAGGATAATTCACCCCTCCACTTT. It translates to CSAQSTGQDNSPLHF.

This clonotype was seen only a few times. The DNA for the CDR3 is TGTGCCATCAGTGATTCCGGGGTGGACAGTTGGGGGGAGACCCAGTACTTC. This encodes CAISDSGVDSWGETQYF. The chain links TRBV10-3 to TRBJ2-7; possible D gene TRBD1, 6 bases. The J call may be incorrect, as the DNA end agrees better with TRBJ2-5. There are 17 residues in the CDR3. In germline, CDR1 is ENHRY, CDR2 SYGVKD.

This chain connects TRBV7-9 to TRBJ2-1; TRBD1 agrees at 11 bases. CDR3 length: 16 residues. Germline V gives CDR1 SEHNR, CDR2 FQNEAQ (reference sequence). The J segment lost 5 bases and the V segment lost 5 bases, leaving 8 bases of the junction unmatched. CDR3 sequence reads: CASSLRDRGINNEQFF. For the CDR3, the DNA is TGTGCCAGCAGCCTCCGGGACAGGGGGATAAACAATGAGCAGTTCTTC.

This clonotype was recorded once. The chain joins TRBV20-1 to TRBJ1-4, with 7 nucleotides matching TRBD1. CDR1 and CDR2 (germline): DFQATT, SNEGSKA (reference sequence). V dropped 6 bases and J dropped 6; count of bases not matched to a gene: 10. CDR3 length: 14 amino acids. CDR3: CSAPNRGGDEKLFF. In nucleotides, the CDR3 is TGCAGTGCCCCAAACAGGGGAGGGGATGAAAAACTGTTTTTT.

The chain couples TRBV12-3 or TRBV12-4 to TRBJ1-2; no firm D call. The CDR3 runs 12 residues. With 2 bases removed from V and 8 bases from J, the gap between germline ends came to 9 bases. The CDR3 region is CASSLSGNGYTF. The CDR3 coding sequence is TGTGCCAGCAGTTTAAGCGGGAACGGCTACACCTTC.

This rearrangement joins TRBV11-2 to TRBJ2-1, with D possibly TRBD2 on 5 matching bases. Germline V gene sequence: CDR1 SGHAT, CDR2 FQNNGV. The CDR3 contains 14 residues. With 5 bases removed from V and 4 bases from J, the gap between germline ends came to 12 bases. Here the CDR3 reads CASSEEALYNEQFF. CDR3 sequence (DNA): TGTGCCAGCAGCGAGGAGGCACTTTACAATGAGCAGTTCTTC.

This clonotype was detected a few times. One end of the junction varies from germline; a read error may be responsible. The rearrangement uses TRBV5-1 and TRBJ2-5; 7 bases match TRBD1. The CDR3 is made up of 14 amino acids. Germline V CDR1 and CDR2: SGHRS, YFSETQ. The CDR3 region is CASSLTTGQETQYF. The CDR3 DNA reads TGTGCTAGCAGCTTAACGACAGGGCAAGAGACCCAGTACTTC.

V and J are TRBV12-3 or TRBV12-4 and TRBJ1-1; D perhaps matches TRBD1 (6 bases). The CDR3 has 13 residues. V dropped 6 bases and J dropped 4 bases, with 12 bases sitting between them. The CDR3 DNA is TGTGCCAGCAGAACTCAGGGGAGCACTGAAGCTTTCTTT. Amino acid sequence: CASRTQGSTEAFF.

CDR3 amino acids: CAISDPISYGYTF. Here the CDR3 DNA reads TGTGCCATCAGTGACCCTATAAGCTATGGCTACACCTTC. This chain joins TRBV10-3 and TRBJ1-2; D unresolved. Germline CDR1 and CDR2: ENHRY and SYGVKD. The CDR3 length is 13 residues. Trimming took off 3 bases at V and 4 bases at J, with 9 bases between the two ends.

The chain recombines TRBV21-1 with TRBJ2-5. TRBV21-1 is flagged as a pseudogene. The CDR3 spans 17 residues. The CDR3 sequence is CASSKGLMDGMQETQYF. The CDR3 coding sequence is TGTGCCAGCAGCAAAGGACTTATGGATGGAATGCAAGAGACCCAGTACTTC.

This clonotype was counted ten times or more. An end of the junction differs from the germline gene, which may be a read error. This rearrangement joins TRBV10-3 to TRBJ2-1; 10 nucleotides agree with TRBD1. This CDR3 spans 12 amino acids. Per the germline V gene, CDR1 is ENHRY and CDR2 is SYGVKD. The CDR3 sequence is CAVRTGGEEQFF. CDR3 nucleotides: TGTGCCGTCAGGACAGGGGGGGAAGAGCAGTTCTTC.

The rearrangement joins TRBV20-1 to TRBJ2-3, with unresolved D. Germline CDR1 and CDR2: DFQATT and SNEGSKA (reference sequence). This CDR3 is built from 14 residues. V was clipped by 3 bases and J by 2 bases, with 12 bases between them. The CDR3 loop reads CSASFGGFTDTQYF. Written as DNA, the CDR3 is TGCAGTGCTAGTTTTGGTGGCTTCACAGATACGCAGTATTTT.